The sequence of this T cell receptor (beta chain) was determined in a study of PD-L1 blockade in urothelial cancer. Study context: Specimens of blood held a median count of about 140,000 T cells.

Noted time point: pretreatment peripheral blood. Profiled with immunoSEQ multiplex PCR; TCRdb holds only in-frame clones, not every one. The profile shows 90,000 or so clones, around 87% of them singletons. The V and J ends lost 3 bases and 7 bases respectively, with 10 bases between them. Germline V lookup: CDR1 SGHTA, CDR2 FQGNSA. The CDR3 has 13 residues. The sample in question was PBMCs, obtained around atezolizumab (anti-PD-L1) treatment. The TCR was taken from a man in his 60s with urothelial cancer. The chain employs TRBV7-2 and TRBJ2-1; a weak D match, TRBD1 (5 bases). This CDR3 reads CASSFDRRNEQFF. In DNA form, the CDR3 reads TGTGCCAGCAGCTTTGACAGACGGAATGAGCAGTTCTTC.